The rows below give T cell receptor beta chains drawn from one sample of a study of cytomegalovirus exposure and HLA in healthy donors. Repertoires were generated with immunoSEQ multiplex PCR, while TCRdb's copy carries only in-frame clones and drops some. The sample contains some 73,000 clones, over 85% of which appear only once. The sample was PBMCs. These receptors were collected from a young woman in good health and CMV-seropositive. Each CDR3 is given with its conserved first and last residue. The D gene is left open where the match is weak. Clone size appears in some rows only: once, few, many, or a class for an expanded clone.

>TRBD2|NA|TRBV18|TRBJ2-3
CASSPSREARIRTDTQYF
TGTGCCAGCTCACCAAGCCGGGAGGCAAGGATCCGCACAGATACGCAGTATTTT
>NA|few|TRBV6-5|TRBJ1-6
CASSPTGYSPLHF
TGTGCCAGCAGTCCGACAGGTTATTCACCCCTCCACTTT
>NA|NA|TRBV11-3|TRBJ2-1
CASSRGDFSYNEQFF
TGTGCCAGCAGCCGAGGAGACTTCTCCTACAATGAGCAGTTCTTC
>TRBD2|once|TRBV28|TRBJ2-2
CASSSHDVAGVWNTGELFF
TGTGCCAGCAGTTCCCATGATGTGGCGGGAGTTTGGAACACCGGGGAGCTGTTTTTT
>TRBD1|NA|TRBV28|TRBJ2-3
CASSLGQGEADTQYF
TGTGCCAGCAGCCTCGGACAGGGTGAAGCAGATACGCAGTATTTT
>NA|NA|TRBV5-1|TRBJ1-6
CASSLGDTSPLHF
TGCGCCAGCAGCTTGGGGGACACTTCACCCCTCCACTTT
>TRBD2|NA|TRBV7-2|TRBJ2-1
CASSDGTSGGHKQFF
TGTGCCAGCAGCGATGGGACTAGCGGGGGGCACAAGCAGTTCTTC
>NA|NA|TRBV7-9|TRBJ2-2
CASSWGDTGELFF
TGTGCCAGCAGCTGGGGGGACACCGGGGAGCTGTTTTTT
>TRBD1|NA|TRBV6-5|TRBJ1-2
CASSRTGDLYGYTF
TGTGCCAGCAGTCGGACAGGGGACCTCTATGGCTACACCTTC
>NA|NA|TRBV9|TRBJ2-3
CASSVEGRGVSTDTQYF
TGTGCCAGCAGCGTAGAGGGGCGGGGCGTGTCCACAGATACGCAGTATTTT
>NA|NA|TRBV25-1|TRBJ1-4
CASSDRGNEKLFF
TGTGCCAGCAGTGACAGGGGTAATGAAAAACTGTTTTTT
>NA|NA|TRBV25-1|TRBJ2-7
CASSEWGGVSYEQYF
TGTGCCAGCAGTGAATGGGGCGGGGTTTCCTACGAGCAGTACTTC
>TRBD1|NA|TRBV2|TRBJ2-7
CASSVDRGLTYEQYF
TGTGCCAGCAGTGTAGACAGGGGCCTCACCTACGAGCAGTACTTC
>NA|NA|TRBV6-5|TRBJ2-7
CASSYSLLYEQYF
TGTGCCAGCAGTTACTCGTTACTCTACGAGCAGTACTTC
>NA|NA|TRBV6-1|TRBJ2-2
CASIFGTENTGELFF
TGTGCCAGCATTTTTGGGACTGAGAACACCGGGGAGCTGTTTTTT
>NA|NA|TRBV6-1|TRBJ2-2
CASSEEAGNTGELFF
TGTGCCAGCAGTGAGGAGGCGGGGAACACCGGGGAGCTGTTTTTT
>TRBD1|NA|TRBV13|TRBJ2-1
CASSVWTGGAGGPKNEQFF
TGTGCCAGCAGCGTTTGGACAGGGGGCGCGGGAGGGCCGAAAAATGAGCAGTTCTTC
>NA|NA|TRBV11-2|TRBJ2-1
CASSLATGTQLYNEQFF
TGTGCCAGCAGCTTAGCCACCGGGACACAACTATACAATGAGCAGTTCTTC
>TRBD2|few|TRBV6-5|TRBJ2-3
CASRASGDTDTQYF
TGTGCCAGCAGGGCTAGCGGGGACACAGATACGCAGTATTTT
>TRBD2|NA|TRBV6-5|TRBJ2-1
CASTESGSSYNEQFF
TGTGCCAGCACGGAGAGCGGGAGCTCCTACAATGAGCAGTTCTTC
>NA|NA|TRBV4-1|TRBJ1-4
CASSQERRGGMNEKLFF
TGCGCCAGCAGCCAAGAACGGAGAGGGGGAATGAATGAAAAACTGTTTTTT
>TRBD1|NA|TRBV7-6|TRBJ1-2
CASSPGQGGGYTF
TGTGCCAGCAGCCCGGGACAGGGCGGCGGCTACACCTTC
>NA|NA|TRBV19|TRBJ2-1
CASSNSWTIYNEQFF
TGTGCCAGTAGTAACTCATGGACTATTTACAATGAGCAGTTCTTC
>NA|NA|TRBV15|TRBJ1-2
CATSRDLGGLRNYGYTF
TGTGCCACCAGCAGAGATCTTGGTGGACTCCGAAACTATGGCTACACCTTC
>NA|NA|TRBV4-2|TRBJ2-1
CASSQGQRGNEQFF
TGTGCCAGCAGCCAAGGCCAGAGAGGAAATGAGCAGTTCTTC
>TRBD1|once|TRBV4-1|TRBJ1-4
CASSLPGQGNEKLFF
TGCGCCAGCAGCCTACCGGGACAGGGAAATGAAAAACTGTTTTTT
>TRBD2|NA|TRBV18|TRBJ2-3
CASSLSGTRTDTQYF
TGTGCCAGCTCACTCTCCGGGACTAGGACAGATACGCAGTATTTT
>TRBD2|NA|TRBV5-8|TRBJ2-2
CASSFSGRNTGELFF
TGTGCCAGCAGCTTTAGCGGGAGGAACACCGGGGAGCTGTTTTTT
>TRBD1|NA|TRBV4-2|TRBJ1-5
CASSQSGTGNQPQHF
TGTGCCAGCAGCCAGTCGGGGACAGGGAATCAGCCCCAGCATTTT
>NA|NA|TRBV7-2|TRBJ2-7
CASSLGGQGVREQYF
TGTGCCAGCAGCTTAGGAGGCCAGGGTGTCCGCGAGCAGTACTTC
>TRBD2|many|TRBV7-9|TRBJ2-1
CASSLQGGLAGVEQFF
TGTGCCAGCAGCTTACAGGGCGGACTAGCGGGGGTGGAGCAGTTCTTC
>NA|NA|TRBV10-2|TRBJ1-1
CASSEFRGGTEAFF
TGCGCCAGCAGTGAATTCCGGGGTGGCACTGAAGCTTTCTTT
>NA|NA|TRBV2|TRBJ1-2
CASTLGGVNYGYTF
TGTGCCAGCACCTTAGGGGGTGTCAACTATGGCTACACCTTC
>NA|NA|TRBV6-1|TRBJ2-7
CASSEQIEYEQYF
TGTGCCAGCAGCGAACAAATCGAGTACGAGCAGTACTTC
>NA|few|TRBV9|TRBJ2-1
CASSVAGESYNEQFF
TGTGCCAGCAGCGTAGCAGGGGAGTCCTACAATGAGCAGTTCTTC
>NA|NA|TRBV5-4|TRBJ2-1
CASSLVDRNNEQFF
TGTGCCAGCAGCTTGGTTGACAGAAACAATGAGCAGTTCTTC
>TRBD1|NA|TRBV2|TRBJ1-5
CASMDRGNQPQHF
TGTGCCAGCATGGACAGGGGAAATCAGCCCCAGCATTTT
>TRBD1|NA|TRBV19|TRBJ2-7
CASSIVGQGTSEQYF
TGTGCCAGTAGTATAGTGGGACAGGGGACGAGCGAGCAGTACTTC
>NA|once|TRBV2|TRBJ2-3
CASSENWAPDTQYF
TGTGCCAGCAGTGAAAATTGGGCCCCAGATACGCAGTATTTT
>NA|NA|TRBV13|TRBJ2-2
CASSETGRSRTGELFF
TGTGCCAGCAGCGAAACAGGGCGCTCGAGGACCGGGGAGCTGTTTTTT
>NA|NA|TRBV28|TRBJ2-4
CASSPRGWPSKNIQYF
TGTGCCAGCAGCCCCCGAGGATGGCCGTCCAAAAACATTCAGTACTTC
>NA|NA|TRBV9|TRBJ2-5
CASSVGTGRQETQYF
TGTGCCAGCAGCGTAGGAACAGGGCGGCAAGAGACCCAGTACTTC
>NA|few|TRBV30|TRBJ1-5
CAWSARRGQPQHF
TGTGCCTGGAGTGCACGTAGGGGTCAGCCCCAGCATTTT
>NA|NA|TRBV5-4|TRBJ2-3
CASSRSVTGTDTQYF
TGTGCCAGCAGTCGCAGCGTAACAGGGACAGATACGCAGTATTTT
>NA|NA|TRBV6-5|TRBJ2-1
CASSFIDRISEQFF
TGTGCCAGCAGTTTCATCGATCGTATCAGTGAGCAGTTCTTC
>NA|NA|TRBV2|TRBJ1-3
CASSGLSSGNTIYF
TGTGCCAGCAGTGGACTCTCCTCTGGAAACACCATATATTTT
>TRBD1|NA|TRBV6-5|TRBJ1-2
CASSRQDRNYGYTF
TGTGCCAGCAGTCGCCAGGACAGGAACTATGGCTACACCTTC
>NA|NA|TRBV19|TRBJ1-5
CASSTGNQPQHF
TGTGCCAGTAGTACAGGGAATCAGCCCCAGCATTTT
>NA|NA|TRBV4-3|TRBJ1-2
CASSQDQRGSYGYTF
TGCGCCAGCAGCCAAGATCAGAGGGGGAGCTATGGCTACACCTTC
>NA|NA|TRBV10-3|TRBJ1-1
CAISAQIQNTEAFF
TGTGCCATCAGTGCGCAGATTCAGAACACTGAAGCTTTCTTT
>TRBD2|NA|TRBV27|TRBJ2-3
CASSPPAGSSTDTQYF
TGTGCCAGCAGTCCTCCAGCGGGGTCTAGCACAGATACGCAGTATTTT
>TRBD1|NA|TRBV9|TRBJ1-2
CASSPSYTGELYGYTF
TGTGCCAGCAGCCCATCATATACAGGGGAACTCTATGGCTACACCTTC